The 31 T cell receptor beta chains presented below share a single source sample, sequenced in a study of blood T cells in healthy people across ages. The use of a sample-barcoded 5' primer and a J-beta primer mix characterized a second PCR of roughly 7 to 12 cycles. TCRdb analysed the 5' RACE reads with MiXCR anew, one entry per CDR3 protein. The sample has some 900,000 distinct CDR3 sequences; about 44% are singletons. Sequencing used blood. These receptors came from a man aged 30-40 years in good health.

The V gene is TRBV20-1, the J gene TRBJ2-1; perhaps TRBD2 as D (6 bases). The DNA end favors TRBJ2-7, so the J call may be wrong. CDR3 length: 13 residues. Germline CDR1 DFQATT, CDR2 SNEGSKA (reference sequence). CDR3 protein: CSAMEGSYNEQYF. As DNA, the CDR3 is TGCAGTGCTATGGAGGGATCCTACAATGAGCAGTACTTC.

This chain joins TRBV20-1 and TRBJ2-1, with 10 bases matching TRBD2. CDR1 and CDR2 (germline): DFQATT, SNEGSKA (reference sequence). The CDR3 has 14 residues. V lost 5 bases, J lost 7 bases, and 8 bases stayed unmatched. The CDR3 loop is CSAVSGGAWNEQFF. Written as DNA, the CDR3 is TGCAGTGCTGTGAGCGGGGGGGCCTGGAATGAGCAGTTCTTC.

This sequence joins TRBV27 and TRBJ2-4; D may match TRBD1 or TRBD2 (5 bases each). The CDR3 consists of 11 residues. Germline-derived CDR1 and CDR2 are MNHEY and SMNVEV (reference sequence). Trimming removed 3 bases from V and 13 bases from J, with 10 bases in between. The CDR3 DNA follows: TGTGCCAGCAGTTTCGGGGCGCGCCAGTACTTC. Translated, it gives CASSFGARQYF.

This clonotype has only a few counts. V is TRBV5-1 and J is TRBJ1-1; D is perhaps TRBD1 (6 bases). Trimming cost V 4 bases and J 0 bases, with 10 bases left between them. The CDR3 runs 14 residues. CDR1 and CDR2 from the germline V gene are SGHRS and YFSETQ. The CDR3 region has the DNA TGCGCCAGCAGCATCGGGGGCCTGAACACTGAAGCTTTCTTT. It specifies CASSIGGLNTEAFF.

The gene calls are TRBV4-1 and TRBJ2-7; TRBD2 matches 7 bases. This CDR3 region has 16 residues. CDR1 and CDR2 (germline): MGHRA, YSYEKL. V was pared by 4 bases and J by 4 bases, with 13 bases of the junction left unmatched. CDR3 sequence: CASSLILGGKGYEQYF. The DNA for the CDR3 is TGCGCCAGCAGCCTCATCCTGGGGGGGAAAGGTTACGAGCAGTACTTC.

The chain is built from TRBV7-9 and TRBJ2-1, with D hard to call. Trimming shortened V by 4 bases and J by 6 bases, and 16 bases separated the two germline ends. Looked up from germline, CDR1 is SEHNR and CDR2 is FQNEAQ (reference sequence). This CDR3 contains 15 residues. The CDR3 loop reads CASSSSGPIINEQFF. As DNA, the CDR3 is TGTGCCAGCAGCTCTTCGGGCCCAATTATCAATGAGCAGTTCTTC.

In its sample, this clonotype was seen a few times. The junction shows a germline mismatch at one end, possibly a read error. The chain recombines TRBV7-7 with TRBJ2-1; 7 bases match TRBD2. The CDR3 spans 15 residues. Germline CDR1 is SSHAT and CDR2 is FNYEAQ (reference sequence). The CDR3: CASSLTGTTYNEQFF. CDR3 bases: TGTGCTAGCAGCTTGACCGGGACTACCTACAATGAGCAGTTCTTC.

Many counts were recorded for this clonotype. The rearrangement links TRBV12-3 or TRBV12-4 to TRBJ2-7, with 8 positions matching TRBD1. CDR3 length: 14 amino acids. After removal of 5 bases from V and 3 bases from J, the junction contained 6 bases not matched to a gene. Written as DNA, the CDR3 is TGTGCCAGCAGTCCCACCGGACAGGGCTACGAGCAGTACTTC. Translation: CASSPTGQGYEQYF.

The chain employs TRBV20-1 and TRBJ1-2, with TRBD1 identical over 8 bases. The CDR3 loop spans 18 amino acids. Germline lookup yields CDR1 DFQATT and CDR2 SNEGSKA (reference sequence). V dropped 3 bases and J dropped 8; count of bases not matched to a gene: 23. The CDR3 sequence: CSAREFGTGRLDGTGYTF. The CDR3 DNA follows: TGCAGTGCTAGGGAATTTGGGACAGGCCGATTGGATGGGACAGGCTACACCTTC.

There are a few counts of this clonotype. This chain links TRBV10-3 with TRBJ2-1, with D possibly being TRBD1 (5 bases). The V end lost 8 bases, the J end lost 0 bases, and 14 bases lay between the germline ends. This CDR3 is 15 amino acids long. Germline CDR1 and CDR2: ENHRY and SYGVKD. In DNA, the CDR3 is TGTGCCATCGGGGTTAACAGGATCTCCTACAATGAGCAGTTCTTC. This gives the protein CAIGVNRISYNEQFF.

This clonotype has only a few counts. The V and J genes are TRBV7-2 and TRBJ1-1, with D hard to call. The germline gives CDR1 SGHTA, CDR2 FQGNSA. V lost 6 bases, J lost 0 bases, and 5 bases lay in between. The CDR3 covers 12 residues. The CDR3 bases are TGTGCCAGCAGGTTTATGAACACTGAAGCTTTCTTT. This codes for CASRFMNTEAFF.

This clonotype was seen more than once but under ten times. CDR3 residues: CANTEAFF. CDR3 in DNA: TGTGCCAACACTGAAGCTTTCTTT. J is TRBJ1-1 and V is TRBV6-5, with D unclear. Germline V gene data show CDR1 as MNHEY and CDR2 as SVGAGI. The CDR3 runs 8 residues. V gave up 10 bases and J gave up 3 bases, with 0 bases separating them.

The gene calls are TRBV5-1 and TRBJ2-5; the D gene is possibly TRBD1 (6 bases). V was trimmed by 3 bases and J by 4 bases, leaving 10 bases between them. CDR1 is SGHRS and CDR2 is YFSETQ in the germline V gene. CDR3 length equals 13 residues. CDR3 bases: TGCGCCAGCAGCTCACAGGGATTAGAGACCCAGTACTTC. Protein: CASSSQGLETQYF.

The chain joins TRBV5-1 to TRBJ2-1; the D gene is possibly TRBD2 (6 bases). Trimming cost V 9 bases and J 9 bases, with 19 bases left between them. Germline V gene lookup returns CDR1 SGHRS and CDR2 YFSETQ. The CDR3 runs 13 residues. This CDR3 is CATRPGGDPEQFF. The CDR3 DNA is TGCGCCACCCGACCAGGAGGGGACCCTGAGCAGTTCTTC.

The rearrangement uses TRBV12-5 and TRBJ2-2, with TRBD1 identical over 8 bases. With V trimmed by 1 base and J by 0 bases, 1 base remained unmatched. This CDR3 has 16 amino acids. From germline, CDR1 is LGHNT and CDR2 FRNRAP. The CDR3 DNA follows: TGTGCTAGTGGTTTGGGACAGGGGCCGAACACCGGGGAGCTGTTTTTT. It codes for CASGLGQGPNTGELFF.

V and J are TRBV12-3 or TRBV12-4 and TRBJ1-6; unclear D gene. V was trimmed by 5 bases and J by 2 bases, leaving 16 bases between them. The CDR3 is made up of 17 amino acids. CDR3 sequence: CASSPSVKEAYNSPLHF. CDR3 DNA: TGTGCCAGCAGTCCATCAGTTAAGGAGGCCTATAATTCACCCCTCCACTTT.

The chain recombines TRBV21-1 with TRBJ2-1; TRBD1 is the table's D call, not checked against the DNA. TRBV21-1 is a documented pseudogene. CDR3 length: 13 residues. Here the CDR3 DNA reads TGTGCCAGCAGCAAGACAGATAACAATGAGCAGTTCTTC. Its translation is CASSKTDNNEQFF.

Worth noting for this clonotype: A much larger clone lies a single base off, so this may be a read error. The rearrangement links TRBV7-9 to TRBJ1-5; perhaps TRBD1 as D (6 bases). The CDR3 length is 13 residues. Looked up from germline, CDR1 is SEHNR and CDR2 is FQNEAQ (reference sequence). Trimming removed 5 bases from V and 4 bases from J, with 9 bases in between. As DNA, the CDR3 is TGTGCCAGCAGCCATGGACAGAATCAGCCCCAGCATTTT. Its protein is CASSHGQNQPQHF.

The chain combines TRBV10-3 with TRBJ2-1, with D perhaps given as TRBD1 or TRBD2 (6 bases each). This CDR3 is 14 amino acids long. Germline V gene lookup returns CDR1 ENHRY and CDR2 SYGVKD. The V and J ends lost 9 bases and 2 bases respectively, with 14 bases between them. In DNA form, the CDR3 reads TGTGCCATTGCCTCGAGGGGGGCCTACAATGAGCAGTTCTTC. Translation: CAIASRGAYNEQFF.

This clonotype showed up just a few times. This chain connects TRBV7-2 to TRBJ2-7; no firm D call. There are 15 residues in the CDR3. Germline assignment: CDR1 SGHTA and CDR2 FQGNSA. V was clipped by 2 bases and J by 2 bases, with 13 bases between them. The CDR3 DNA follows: TGTGCCAGCAGCTTAAGTGGGGTCATCACCTACGAGCAGTACTTC. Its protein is CASSLSGVITYEQYF.

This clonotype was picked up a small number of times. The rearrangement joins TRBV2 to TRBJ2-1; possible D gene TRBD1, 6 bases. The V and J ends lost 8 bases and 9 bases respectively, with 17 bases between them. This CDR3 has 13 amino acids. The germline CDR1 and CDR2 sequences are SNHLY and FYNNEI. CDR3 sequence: CASGKTGTGEQFF. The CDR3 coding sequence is TGTGCCAGCGGGAAGACAGGTACGGGTGAGCAGTTCTTC.

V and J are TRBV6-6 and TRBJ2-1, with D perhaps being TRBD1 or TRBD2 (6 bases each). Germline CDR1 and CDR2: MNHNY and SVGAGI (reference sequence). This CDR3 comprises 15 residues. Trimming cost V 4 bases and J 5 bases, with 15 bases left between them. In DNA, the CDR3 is TGTGCCAGCAGTTCCCCCCCAAGGGGGGACAATGAGCAGTTCTTC. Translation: CASSSPPRGDNEQFF.

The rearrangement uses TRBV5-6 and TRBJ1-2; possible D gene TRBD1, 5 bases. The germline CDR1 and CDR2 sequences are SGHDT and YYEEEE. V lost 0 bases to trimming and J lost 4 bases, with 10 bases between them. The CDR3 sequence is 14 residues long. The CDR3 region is CASSLGQSIYGYTF. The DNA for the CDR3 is TGTGCCAGCAGCTTGGGACAGAGTATCTATGGCTACACCTTC.

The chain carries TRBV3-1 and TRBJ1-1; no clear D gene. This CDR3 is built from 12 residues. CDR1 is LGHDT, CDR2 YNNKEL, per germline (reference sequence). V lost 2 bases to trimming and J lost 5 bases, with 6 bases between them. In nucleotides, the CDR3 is TGTGCCAGCAGCCAATCCGGGACTGAAGCTTTCTTT. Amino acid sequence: CASSQSGTEAFF. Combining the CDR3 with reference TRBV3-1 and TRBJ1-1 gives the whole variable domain DTAVSQTPKYLVTQMGNDKSIKCEQNLGHDTMYWYKQDSKKFLKIMFSYNNKELIINETVPNRFSPKSPDKAHLNLHINSLELGDSAVYFCASSQSGTEAFFGQGTRLTVV.

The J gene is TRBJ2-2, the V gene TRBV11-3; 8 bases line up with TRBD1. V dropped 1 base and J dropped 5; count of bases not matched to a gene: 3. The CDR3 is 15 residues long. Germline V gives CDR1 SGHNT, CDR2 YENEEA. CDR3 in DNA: TGTGCCAGCAGCTTAGTGACAGGGGTTACCGGGGAGCTGTTTTTT. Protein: CASSLVTGVTGELFF.

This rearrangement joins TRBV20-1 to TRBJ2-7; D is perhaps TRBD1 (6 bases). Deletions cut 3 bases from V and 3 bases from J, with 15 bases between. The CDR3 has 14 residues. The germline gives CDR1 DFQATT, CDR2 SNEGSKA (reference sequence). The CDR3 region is CSARVRGILYEQYF. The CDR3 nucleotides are TGCAGTGCTAGGGTCAGGGGAATCCTCTACGAGCAGTACTTC.

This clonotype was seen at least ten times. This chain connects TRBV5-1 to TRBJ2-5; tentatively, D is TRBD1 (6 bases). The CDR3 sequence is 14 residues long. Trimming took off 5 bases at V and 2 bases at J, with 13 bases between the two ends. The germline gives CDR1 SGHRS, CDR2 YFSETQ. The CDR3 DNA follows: TGCGCCAGCAGGCAGGGGACGAGACAAGAGACCCAGTACTTC. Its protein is CASRQGTRQETQYF.

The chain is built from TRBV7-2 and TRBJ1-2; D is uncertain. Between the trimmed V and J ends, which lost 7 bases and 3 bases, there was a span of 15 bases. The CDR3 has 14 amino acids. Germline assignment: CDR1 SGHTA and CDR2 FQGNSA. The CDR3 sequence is CASTFQSGDYGYTF. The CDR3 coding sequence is TGTGCCAGCACGTTCCAGTCTGGGGACTATGGCTACACCTTC.

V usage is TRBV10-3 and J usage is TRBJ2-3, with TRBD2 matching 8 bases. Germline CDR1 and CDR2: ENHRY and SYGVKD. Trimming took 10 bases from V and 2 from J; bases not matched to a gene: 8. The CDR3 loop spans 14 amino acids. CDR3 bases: TGTGCCAGTCGGCGGGGGGCTGACACAGATACGCAGTATTTT. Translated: CASRRGADTDTQYF.

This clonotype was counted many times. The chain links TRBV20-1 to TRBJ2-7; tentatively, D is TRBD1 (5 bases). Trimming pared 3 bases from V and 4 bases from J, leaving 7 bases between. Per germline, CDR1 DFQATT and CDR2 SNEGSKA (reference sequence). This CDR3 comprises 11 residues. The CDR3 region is CSASQGYEQYF. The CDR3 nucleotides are TGCAGTGCTAGTCAGGGATACGAGCAGTACTTC.

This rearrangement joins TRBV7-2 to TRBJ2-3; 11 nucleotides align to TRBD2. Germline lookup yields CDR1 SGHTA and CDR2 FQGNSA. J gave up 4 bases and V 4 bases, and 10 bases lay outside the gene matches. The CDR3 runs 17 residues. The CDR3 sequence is CASSSRRTSGLSDTQYF. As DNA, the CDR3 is TGTGCCAGCAGCTCCCGCCGGACTAGCGGGTTATCAGATACGCAGTATTTT.